This T cell receptor (beta chain) originates from a study of blood T cell repertoires in COVID-19. Turning to the study itself: Acute and convalescent COVID-19 samples came from the United States, Italy and Spain. Sources were T cells, B-cell-depleted T cells, or PBMCs; the material itself was cDNA or gDNA.

Per the authors' pipeline: Reference gene primer amplification gave nucleated cell count estimates. Repertoires were generated with immunoSEQ multiplex PCR, while TCRdb's copy carries only in-frame clones and drops some. From that table come the V and J calls and clone size; the DNA was used to work out D and trimming. The table shows about 41,000 clones, with around 82% occurring only once. Germline loops: CDR1 SGHRS, CDR2 YFSETQ. The length of the CDR3 is 15 residues. Germline trimming cut 5 bases from V and 2 bases from J; bases unmatched to any gene: 8. The genes are TRBV5-1 and TRBJ2-3; 7 bases are shared with TRBD1. This clonotype was obtained from a man in his forties with active or convalescent COVID-19. Sequenced material: peripheral blood. In nucleotides, the CDR3 is TGCGCCAGCAGGCCCCGGGACAGCTCCACAGATACGCAGTATTTT. It translates to CASRPRDSSTDTQYF.